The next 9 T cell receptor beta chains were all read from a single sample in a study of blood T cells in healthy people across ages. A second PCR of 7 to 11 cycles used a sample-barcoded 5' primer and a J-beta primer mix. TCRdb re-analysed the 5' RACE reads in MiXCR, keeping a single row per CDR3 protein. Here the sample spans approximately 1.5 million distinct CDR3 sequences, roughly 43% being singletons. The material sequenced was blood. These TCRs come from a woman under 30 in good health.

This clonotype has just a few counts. CDR3 loop: CSVGGWTNEQFF. In DNA, the CDR3 is TGCAGTGTTGGGGGCTGGACCAATGAGCAGTTCTTC. The V gene is TRBV20-1, the J gene TRBJ2-1, with D possibly being TRBD1 (6 bases). Trimming removed 7 bases from V and 6 bases from J, with 13 bases in between. CDR1 and CDR2 (germline): DFQATT, SNEGSKA (reference sequence). The CDR3 spans 12 residues.

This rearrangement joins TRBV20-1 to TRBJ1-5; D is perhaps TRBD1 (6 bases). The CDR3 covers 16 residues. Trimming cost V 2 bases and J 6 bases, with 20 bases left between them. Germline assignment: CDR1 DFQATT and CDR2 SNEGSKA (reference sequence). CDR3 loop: CSARPGTPEVSQPQHF. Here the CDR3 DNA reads TGCAGTGCTAGACCCGGGACACCAGAAGTCAGTCAGCCCCAGCATTTT.

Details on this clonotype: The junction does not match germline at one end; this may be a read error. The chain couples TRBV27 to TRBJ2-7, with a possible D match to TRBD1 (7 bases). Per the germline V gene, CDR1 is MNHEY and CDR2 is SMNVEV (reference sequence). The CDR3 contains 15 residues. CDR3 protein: CTSSPQGDFAYEQYF. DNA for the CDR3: TGTACCAGCAGTCCTCAGGGGGACTTTGCCTACGAGCAGTACTTC.

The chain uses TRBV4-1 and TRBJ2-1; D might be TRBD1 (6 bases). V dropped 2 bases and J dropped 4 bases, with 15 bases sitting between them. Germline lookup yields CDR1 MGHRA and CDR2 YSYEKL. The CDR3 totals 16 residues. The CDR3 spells CASSQPYPQGYNEQFF. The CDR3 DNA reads TGCGCCAGCAGCCAACCCTACCCACAGGGATACAATGAGCAGTTCTTC.

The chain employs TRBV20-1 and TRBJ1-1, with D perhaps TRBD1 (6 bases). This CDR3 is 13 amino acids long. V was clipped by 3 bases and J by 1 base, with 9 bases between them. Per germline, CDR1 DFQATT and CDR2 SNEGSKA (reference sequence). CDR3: CSASRGANTEAFF. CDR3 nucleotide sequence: TGCAGTGCTAGTCGGGGGGCGAACACTGAAGCTTTCTTT.

CDR3: CASSQGVMGLNTEAFF. Here the CDR3 DNA reads TGTGCCAGCAGCCAAGGGGTGATGGGGTTGAACACTGAAGCTTTCTTT. V usage is TRBV3-1 and J usage is TRBJ1-1; D remains ambiguous. Germline V gene lookup returns CDR1 LGHDT and CDR2 YNNKEL (reference sequence). CDR3 length: 16 amino acids. The V end was cut by 1 base, the J end by 0 bases, with 12 bases between.

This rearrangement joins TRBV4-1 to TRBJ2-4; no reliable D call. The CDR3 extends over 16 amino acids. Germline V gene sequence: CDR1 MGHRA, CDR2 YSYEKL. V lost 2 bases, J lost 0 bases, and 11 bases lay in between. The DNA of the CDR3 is TGCGCCAGCAGCCAACCCCGGGCTGTAGCCAAAAACATTCAGTACTTC. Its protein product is CASSQPRAVAKNIQYF.

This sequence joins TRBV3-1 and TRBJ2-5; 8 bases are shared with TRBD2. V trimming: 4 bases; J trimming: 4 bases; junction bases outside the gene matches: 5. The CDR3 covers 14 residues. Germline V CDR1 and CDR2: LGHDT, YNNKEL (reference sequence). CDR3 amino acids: CASSRGLEGETQYF. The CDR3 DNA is TGTGCCAGCAGCCGGGGACTAGAAGGAGAGACCCAGTACTTC.

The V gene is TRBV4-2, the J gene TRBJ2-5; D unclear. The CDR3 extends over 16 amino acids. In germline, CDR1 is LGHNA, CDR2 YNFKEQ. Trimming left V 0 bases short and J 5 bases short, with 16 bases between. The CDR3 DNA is TGTGCCAGCAGCCAAGAGCCGGTCGGCCTTCATGAGACCCAGTACTTC. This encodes CASSQEPVGLHETQYF.